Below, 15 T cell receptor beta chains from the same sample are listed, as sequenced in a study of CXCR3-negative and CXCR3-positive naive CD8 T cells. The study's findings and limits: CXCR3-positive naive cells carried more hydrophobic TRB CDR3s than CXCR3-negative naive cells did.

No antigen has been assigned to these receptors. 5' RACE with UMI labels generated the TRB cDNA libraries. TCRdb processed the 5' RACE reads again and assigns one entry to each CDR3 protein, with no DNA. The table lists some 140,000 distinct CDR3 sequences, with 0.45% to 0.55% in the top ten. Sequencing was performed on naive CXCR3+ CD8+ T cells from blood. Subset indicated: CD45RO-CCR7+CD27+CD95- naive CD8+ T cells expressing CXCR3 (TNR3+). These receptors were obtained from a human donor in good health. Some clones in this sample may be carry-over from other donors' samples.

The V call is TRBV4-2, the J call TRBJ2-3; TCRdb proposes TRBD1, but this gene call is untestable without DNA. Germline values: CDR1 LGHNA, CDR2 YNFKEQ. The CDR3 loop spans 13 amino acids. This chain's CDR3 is CASSQPGTDTQYF.

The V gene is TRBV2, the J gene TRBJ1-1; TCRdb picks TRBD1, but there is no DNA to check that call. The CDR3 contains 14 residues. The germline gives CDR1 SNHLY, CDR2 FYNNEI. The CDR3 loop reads CASRGTGGKTEAFF.

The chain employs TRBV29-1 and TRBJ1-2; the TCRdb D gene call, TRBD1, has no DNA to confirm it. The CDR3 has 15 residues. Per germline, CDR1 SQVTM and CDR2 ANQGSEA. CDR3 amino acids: CSVDPETQGNGGYTF.

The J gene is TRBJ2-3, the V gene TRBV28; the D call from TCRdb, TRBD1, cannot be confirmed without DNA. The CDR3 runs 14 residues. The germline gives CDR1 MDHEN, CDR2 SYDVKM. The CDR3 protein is CASSPGQGADTQYF.

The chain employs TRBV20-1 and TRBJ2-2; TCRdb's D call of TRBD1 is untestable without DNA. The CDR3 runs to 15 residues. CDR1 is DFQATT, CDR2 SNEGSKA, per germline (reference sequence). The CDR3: CSARFTGTNTGELFF.

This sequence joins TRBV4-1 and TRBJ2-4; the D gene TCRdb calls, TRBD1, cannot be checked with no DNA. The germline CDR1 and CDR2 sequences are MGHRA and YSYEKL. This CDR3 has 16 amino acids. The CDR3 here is CASSQAPGTQGNIQYF.

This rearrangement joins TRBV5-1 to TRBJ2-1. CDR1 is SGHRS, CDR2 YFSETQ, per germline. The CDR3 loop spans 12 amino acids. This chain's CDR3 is CASSPYGNEQFF.

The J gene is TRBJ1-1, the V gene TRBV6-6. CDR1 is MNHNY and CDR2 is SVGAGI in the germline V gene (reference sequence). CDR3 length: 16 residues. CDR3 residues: CASSYEFLSMNTEAFF.

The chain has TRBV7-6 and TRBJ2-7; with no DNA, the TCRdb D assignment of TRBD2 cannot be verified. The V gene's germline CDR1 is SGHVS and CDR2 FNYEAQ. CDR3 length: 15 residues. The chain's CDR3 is CASSPGTTYSYEQYF.

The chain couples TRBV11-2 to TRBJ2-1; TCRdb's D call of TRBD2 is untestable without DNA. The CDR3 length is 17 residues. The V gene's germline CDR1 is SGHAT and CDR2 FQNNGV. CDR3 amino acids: CASSFKIAGAPYNEQFF.

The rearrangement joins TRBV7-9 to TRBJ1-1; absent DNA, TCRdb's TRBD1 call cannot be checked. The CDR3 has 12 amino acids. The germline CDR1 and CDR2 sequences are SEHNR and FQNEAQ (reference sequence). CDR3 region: CASTPTDSEAFF. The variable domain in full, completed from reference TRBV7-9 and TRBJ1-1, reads DTGVSQNPRHKITKRGQNVTFRCDPISEHNRLYWYRQTLGQGPEFLTYFQNEAQLEKSRLLSDRFSAERPKGSFSTLEIQRTEQGDSAMYLCASTPTDSEAFFGQGTRLTVV.

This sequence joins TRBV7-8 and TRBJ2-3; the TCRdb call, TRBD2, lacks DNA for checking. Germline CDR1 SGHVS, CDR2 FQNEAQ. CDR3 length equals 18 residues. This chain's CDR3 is CASSFIRLAGGPTDTQYF.

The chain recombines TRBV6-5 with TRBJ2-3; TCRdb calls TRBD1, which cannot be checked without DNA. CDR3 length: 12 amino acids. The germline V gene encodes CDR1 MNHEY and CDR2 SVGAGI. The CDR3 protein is CASSSGEYTQYF.

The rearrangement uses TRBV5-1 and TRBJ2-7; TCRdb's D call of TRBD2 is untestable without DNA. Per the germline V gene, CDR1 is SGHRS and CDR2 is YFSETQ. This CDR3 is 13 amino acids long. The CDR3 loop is CASSLTSLHEQYF. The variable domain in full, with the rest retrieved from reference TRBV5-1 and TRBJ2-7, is KAGVTQTPRYLIKTRGQQVTLSCSPISGHRSVSWYQQTPGQGLQFLFEYFSETQRNKGNFPGRFSGRQFSNSRSEMNVSTLELGDSALYLCASSLTSLHEQYFGPGTRLTVT.

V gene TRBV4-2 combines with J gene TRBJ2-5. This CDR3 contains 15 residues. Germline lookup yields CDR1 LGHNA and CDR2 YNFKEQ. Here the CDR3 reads CASSQELAYQETQYF.